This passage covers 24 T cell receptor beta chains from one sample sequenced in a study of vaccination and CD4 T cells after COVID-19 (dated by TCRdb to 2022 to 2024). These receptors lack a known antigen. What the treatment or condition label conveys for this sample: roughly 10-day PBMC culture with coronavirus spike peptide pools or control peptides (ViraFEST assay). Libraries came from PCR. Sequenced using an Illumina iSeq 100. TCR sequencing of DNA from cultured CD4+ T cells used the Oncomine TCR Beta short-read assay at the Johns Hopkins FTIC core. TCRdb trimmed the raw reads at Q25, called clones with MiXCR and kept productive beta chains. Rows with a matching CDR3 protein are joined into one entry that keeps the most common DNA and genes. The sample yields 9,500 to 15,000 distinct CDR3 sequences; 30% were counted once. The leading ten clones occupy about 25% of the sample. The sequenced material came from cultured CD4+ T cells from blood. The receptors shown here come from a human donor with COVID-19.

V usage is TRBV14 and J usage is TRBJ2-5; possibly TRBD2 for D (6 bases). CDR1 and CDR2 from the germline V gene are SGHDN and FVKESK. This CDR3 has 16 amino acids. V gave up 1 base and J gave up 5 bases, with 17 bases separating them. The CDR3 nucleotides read TGTGCCAGCAGCCAAGGTTTGGGACTGGGAGTCGAGACCCAGTACTTC. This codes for CASSQGLGLGVETQYF.

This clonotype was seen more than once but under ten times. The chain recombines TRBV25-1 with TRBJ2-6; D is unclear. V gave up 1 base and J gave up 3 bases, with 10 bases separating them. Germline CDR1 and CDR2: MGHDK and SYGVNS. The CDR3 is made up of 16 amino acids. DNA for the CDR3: TGTGCCAGCAGTGAATGGGTCCCAATTGGGGCCAACGTCCTGACTTTC. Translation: CASSEWVPIGANVLTF.

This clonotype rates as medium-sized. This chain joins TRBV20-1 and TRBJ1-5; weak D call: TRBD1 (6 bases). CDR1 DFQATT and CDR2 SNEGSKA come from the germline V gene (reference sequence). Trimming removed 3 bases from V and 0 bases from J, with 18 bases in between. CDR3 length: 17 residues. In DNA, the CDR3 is TGCAGTGCTAGTAATGCCCAAACAGGGTCTAGCAATCAGCCCCAGCATTTT. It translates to CSASNAQTGSSNQPQHF.

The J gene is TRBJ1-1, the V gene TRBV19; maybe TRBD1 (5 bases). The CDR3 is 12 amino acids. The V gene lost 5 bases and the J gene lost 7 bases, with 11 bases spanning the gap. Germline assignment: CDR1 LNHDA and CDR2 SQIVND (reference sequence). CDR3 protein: CASSVTGGEAFF. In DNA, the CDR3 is TGTGCCAGTAGTGTTACAGGAGGTGAAGCTTTCTTT.

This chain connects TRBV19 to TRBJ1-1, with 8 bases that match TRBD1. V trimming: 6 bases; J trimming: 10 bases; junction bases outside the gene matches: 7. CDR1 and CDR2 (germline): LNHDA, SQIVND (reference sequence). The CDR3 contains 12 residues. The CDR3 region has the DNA TGTGCCAGTAGCCCGGACAGGGTTTCAGCTTTCTTT. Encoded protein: CASSPDRVSAFF.

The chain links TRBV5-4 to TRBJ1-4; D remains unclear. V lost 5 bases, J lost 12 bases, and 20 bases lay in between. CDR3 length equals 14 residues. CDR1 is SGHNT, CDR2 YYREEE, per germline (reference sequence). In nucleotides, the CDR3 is TGTGCCAGCAGTTACACCGGGTCTCCAAGCGAACTGTTTTTT. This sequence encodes CASSYTGSPSELFF.

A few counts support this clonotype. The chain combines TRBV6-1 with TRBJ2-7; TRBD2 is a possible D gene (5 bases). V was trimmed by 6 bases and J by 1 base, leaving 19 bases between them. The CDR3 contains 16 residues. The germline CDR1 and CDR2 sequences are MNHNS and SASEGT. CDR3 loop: CASSRMGVEASYEQYF. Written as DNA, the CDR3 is TGTGCCAGCAGCCGAATGGGCGTGGAGGCTTCCTACGAGCAGTACTTC.

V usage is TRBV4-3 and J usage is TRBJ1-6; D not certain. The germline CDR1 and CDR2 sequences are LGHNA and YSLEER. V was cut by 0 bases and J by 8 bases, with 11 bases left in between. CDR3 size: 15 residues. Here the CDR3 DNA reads TGCGCCAGCAGCCAAGAGGGAGCTCTCGATTCACCCCTCCACTTT. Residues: CASSQEGALDSPLHF.

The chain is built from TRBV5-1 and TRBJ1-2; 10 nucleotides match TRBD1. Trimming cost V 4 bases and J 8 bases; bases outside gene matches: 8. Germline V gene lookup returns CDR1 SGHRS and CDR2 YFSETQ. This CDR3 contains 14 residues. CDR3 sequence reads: CASSEGQGSSGYTF. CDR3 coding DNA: TGCGCCAGCAGCGAGGGACAGGGGTCGAGCGGCTACACCTTC.

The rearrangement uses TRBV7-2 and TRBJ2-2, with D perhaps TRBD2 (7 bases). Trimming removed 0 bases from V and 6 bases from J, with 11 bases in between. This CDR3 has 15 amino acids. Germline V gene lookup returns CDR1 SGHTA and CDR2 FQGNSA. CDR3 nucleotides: TGTGCCAGCAGCTTAGCTGGGGGGGCCGCCGGGGAGCTGTTTTTT. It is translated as CASSLAGGAAGELFF.

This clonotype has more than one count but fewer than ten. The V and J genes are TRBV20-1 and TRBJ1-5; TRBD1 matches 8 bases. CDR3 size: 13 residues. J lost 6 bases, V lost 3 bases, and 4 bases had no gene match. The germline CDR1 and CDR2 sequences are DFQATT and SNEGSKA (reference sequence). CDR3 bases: TGCAGTGCTAGCCAGGGGGCCGGTCAGCCCCAGCATTTT. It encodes CSASQGAGQPQHF.

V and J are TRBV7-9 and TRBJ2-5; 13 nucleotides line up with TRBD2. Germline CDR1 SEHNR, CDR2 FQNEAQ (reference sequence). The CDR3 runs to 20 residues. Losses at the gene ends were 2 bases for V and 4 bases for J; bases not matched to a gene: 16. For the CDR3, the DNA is TGTGCCAGCAGCTTACAATGGACTAGCGGGGGCCCAGAGGTTGGAGAGACCCAGTACTTC. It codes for CASSLQWTSGGPEVGETQYF.

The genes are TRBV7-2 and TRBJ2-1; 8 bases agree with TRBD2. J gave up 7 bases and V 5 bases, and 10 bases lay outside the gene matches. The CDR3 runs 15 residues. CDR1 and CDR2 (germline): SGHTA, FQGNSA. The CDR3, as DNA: TGTGCCAGCAGCCCGGGGGGGGGCCGGGGAAATGAGCAGTTCTTC. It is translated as CASSPGGGRGNEQFF.

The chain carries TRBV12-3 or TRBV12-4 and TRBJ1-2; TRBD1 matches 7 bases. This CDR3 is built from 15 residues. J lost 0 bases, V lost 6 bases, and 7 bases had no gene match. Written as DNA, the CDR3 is TGTGCCAGCAGCCTTCGGGACAGTCCTAACTATGGCTACACCTTC. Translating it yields CASSLRDSPNYGYTF.

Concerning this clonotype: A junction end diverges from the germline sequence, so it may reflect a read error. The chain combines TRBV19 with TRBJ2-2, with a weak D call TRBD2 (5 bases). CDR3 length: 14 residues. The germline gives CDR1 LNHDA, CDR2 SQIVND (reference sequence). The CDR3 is CASSPRWNTGEPFF. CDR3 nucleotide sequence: TGTGCCAGTAGTCCCCGCTGGAACACCGGGGAGCCGTTTTTT.

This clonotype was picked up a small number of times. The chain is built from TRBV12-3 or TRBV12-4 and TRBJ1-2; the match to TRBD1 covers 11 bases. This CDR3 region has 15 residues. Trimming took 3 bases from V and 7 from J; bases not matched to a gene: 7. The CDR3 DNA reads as TGTGCCAGCAGTTTGGGGACAGGGGGTTCCGGTGGCTACACCTTC. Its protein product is CASSLGTGGSGGYTF.

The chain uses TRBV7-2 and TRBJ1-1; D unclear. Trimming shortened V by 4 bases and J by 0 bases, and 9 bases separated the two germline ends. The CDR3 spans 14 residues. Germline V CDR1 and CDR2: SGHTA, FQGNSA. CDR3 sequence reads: CASSWRIMNTEAFF. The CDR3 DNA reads TGTGCCAGCAGCTGGAGGATTATGAACACTGAAGCTTTCTTT. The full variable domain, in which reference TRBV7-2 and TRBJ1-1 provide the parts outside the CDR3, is GAGVSQSPSNKVTEKGKDVELRCDPISGHTALYWYRQSLGQGLEFLIYFQGNSAPDKSGLPSDRFSAERTGGSVSTLTIQRTQQEDSAVYLCASSWRIMNTEAFFGQGTRLTVV.

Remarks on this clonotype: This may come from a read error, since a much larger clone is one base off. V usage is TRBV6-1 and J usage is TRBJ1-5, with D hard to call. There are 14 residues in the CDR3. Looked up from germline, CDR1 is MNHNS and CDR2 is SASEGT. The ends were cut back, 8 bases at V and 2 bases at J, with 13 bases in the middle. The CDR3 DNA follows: TGTGCCAGCTGCCTCGACGAGGGCAATCAGCCCCAGCATTTT. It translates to CASCLDEGNQPQHF.

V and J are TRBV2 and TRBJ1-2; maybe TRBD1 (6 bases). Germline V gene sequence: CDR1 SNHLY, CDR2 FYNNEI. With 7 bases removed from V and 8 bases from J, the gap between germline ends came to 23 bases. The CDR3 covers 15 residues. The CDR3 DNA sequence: TGTGCCAGCACCCTGTGGGGTACAGGGCTACAAGGCTACACCTTC. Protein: CASTLWGTGLQGYTF.

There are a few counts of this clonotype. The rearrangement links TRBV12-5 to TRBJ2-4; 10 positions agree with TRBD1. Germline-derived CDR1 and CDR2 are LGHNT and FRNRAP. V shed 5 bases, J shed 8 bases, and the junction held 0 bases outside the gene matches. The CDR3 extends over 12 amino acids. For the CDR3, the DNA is TGTGCTAGTGGTGGGACAGGGGACATTCAGTACTTC. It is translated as CASGGTGDIQYF.

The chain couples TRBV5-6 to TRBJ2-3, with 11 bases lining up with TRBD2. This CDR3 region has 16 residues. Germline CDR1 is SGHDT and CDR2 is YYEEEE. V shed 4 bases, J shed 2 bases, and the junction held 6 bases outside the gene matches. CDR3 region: CASSTGTSGHTDTQYF. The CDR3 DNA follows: TGTGCCAGCAGCACCGGGACTAGCGGACACACAGATACGCAGTATTTT.

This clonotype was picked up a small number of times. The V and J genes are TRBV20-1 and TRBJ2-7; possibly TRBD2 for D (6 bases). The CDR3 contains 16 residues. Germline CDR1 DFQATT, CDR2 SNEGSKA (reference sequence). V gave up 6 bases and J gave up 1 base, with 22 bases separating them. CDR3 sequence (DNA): TGCAGTGCCCCGGAGGGGCAGGGTAAGGGTTCCTACGAGCAGTACTTC. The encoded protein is CSAPEGQGKGSYEQYF.

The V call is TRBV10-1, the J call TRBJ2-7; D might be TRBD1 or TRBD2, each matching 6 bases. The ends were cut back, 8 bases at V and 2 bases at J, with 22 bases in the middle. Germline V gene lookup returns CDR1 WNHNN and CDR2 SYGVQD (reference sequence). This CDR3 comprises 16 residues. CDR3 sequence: CASWSEFRGLTYEQYF. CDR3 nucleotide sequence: TGCGCCAGCTGGAGTGAGTTCCGGGGGCTGACCTACGAGCAGTACTTC.

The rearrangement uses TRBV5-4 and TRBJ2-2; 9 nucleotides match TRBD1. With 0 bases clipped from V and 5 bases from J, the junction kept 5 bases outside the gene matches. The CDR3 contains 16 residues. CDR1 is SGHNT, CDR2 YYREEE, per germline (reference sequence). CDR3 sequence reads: CASSLGGQGGTGELFF. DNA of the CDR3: TGTGCCAGCAGCTTGGGGGGACAGGGTGGAACCGGGGAGCTGTTTTTT.